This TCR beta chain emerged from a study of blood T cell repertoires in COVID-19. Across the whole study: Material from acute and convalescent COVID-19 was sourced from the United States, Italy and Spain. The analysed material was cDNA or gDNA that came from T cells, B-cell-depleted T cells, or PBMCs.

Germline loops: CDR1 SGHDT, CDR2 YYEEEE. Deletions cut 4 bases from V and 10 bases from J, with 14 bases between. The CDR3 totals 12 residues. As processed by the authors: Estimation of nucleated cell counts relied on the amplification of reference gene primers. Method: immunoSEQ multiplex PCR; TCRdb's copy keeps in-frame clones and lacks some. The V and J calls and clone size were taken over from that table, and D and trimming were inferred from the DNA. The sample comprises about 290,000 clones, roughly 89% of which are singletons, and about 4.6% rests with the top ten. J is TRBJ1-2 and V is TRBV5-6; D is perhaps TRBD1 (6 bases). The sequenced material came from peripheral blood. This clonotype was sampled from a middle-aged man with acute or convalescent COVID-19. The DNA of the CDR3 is TGTGCCAGCAGCCCAGGACAGTTTACCTACACCTTC. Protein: CASSPGQFTYTF.